These T cell receptor beta chains were read from a single sample in a study of blood T cell repertoires in COVID-19. Assay used: immunoSEQ multiplex PCR; TCRdb lists only in-frame clones, some missing. Among roughly 41,000 clones listed, about 88% were seen once. Sequencing input: peripheral blood. The receptors stem from a human donor in a cohort sampled during active COVID-19. CDR3s include the opening cysteine and the closing phenylalanine or tryptophan. The D gene is left open where the match is weak. Clone size is shown for a subset of rows, as once, few, many or a class of expanded clone.

>TRBV4-1|TRBD2|NA|TRBJ2-1
CASSRSMGTSVEQFF
TGCGCCAGCAGCCGATCTATGGGGACTAGCGTTGAGCAGTTCTTC
>TRBV6-5|NA|once|TRBJ2-1
CASMIVDNEQFF
TGTGCCAGCATGATAGTTGACAATGAGCAGTTCTTC
>TRBV7-6|TRBD1|NA|TRBJ1-3
CASSTGTGGGNTIYF
TGTGCCAGCAGCACCGGGACAGGGGGCGGAAACACCATATATTTT
>TRBV7-3|TRBD1|NA|TRBJ2-7
CASSWSQGYEQYF
TGTGCCAGCAGCTGGTCACAGGGGTACGAGCAGTACTTC
>TRBV5-6|TRBD2|NA|TRBJ2-5
CASSSNRGLAGKTQYF
TGTGCCAGCAGCTCAAACCGGGGACTAGCGGGGAAGACCCAGTACTTC
>TRBV28|TRBD1|NA|TRBJ1-4
CASSPGTGREKLFF
TGTGCCAGCAGTCCCGGGACAGGGAGGGAAAAACTGTTTTTT
>TRBV6-6|NA|NA|TRBJ2-7
CASSTRDISYEQYF
TGTGCCAGCAGTACCCGGGACATATCCTACGAGCAGTACTTC
>TRBV15|NA|NA|TRBJ1-3
CATSRDRAQTGNTIYF
TGTGCCACCAGCAGAGACAGGGCCCAAACGGGAAACACCATATATTTT
>TRBV5-5|NA|NA|TRBJ2-5
CASSLWPTPGSSRETQYF
TGTGCCAGCAGCTTGTGGCCCACGCCGGGAAGCTCCAGGGAGACCCAGTACTTC
>TRBV27|TRBD1|NA|TRBJ1-1
CASSLSGGGFAEAFF
TGTGCCAGCAGTTTATCAGGGGGCGGCTTCGCTGAAGCTTTCTTT
>TRBV27|TRBD1|NA|TRBJ1-5
CASGQGSRSNQPQHF
TGTGCCAGCGGACAGGGCTCGAGGAGCAATCAGCCCCAGCATTTT
>TRBV28|TRBD2|NA|TRBJ2-1
CASTLGLAGVGEQFF
TGTGCCAGCACCTTAGGACTAGCGGGAGTCGGGGAGCAGTTCTTC
>TRBV6-5|TRBD1|once|TRBJ1-5
CASSSTGVSNQPQHF
TGTGCCAGCAGCTCAACAGGGGTTAGCAATCAGCCCCAGCATTTT
>TRBV19|TRBD2|NA|TRBJ2-7
CASSWLAGNYEQYF
TGTGCCAGTAGTTGGCTAGCGGGGAACTACGAGCAGTACTTC
>TRBV19|NA|once|TRBJ2-2
CASSNTVPESLTGELFF
TGTGCCAGTAGTAATACCGTCCCCGAAAGTCTAACCGGGGAGCTGTTTTTT
>TRBV6-4|TRBD2|NA|TRBJ2-1
CASSDSTSGSNEQFF
TGTGCCAGCAGTGACTCGACTAGCGGGAGCAATGAGCAGTTCTTC
>TRBV28|NA|NA|TRBJ2-7
CASSQGARPAYEQYF
TGTGCCAGCAGCCAAGGGGCCAGACCGGCCTACGAGCAGTACTTC
>TRBV4-2|TRBD2|once|TRBJ2-2
CASSQSAPRLAGGTGELFF
TGTGCCAGCAGCCAATCCGCCCCACGCCTAGCGGGGGGCACCGGGGAGCTGTTTTTT
>TRBV5-6|TRBD1|NA|TRBJ1-2
CASSSVTGEANYGYTF
TGTGCCAGCAGTTCCGTGACAGGGGAGGCTAACTATGGCTACACCTTC
>TRBV11-3|TRBD2|NA|TRBJ2-3
CASSLGWREKPDTQYF
TGTGCCAGCAGCTTAGGTTGGCGGGAGAAGCCAGATACGCAGTATTTT
>TRBV15|NA|NA|TRBJ1-5
CATSRDPGGGWPQHF
TGTGCCACCAGCAGAGATCCGGGGGGGGGTTGGCCCCAGCATTTT
>TRBV27|NA|NA|TRBJ2-1
CASSFLGVSVNEQFF
TGTGCCAGCAGTTTTCTAGGGGTGTCGGTCAATGAGCAGTTCTTC
>TRBV13|TRBD2|NA|TRBJ2-2
CASSFLAGGLNTGELFF
TGTGCCAGCAGCTTCCTAGCGGGAGGTTTGAACACCGGGGAGCTGTTTTTT
>TRBV24-1|TRBD1|NA|TRBJ2-7
CATQPLRQGKTYEQYF
TGTGCCACGCAGCCGCTTCGACAGGGAAAAACCTACGAGCAGTACTTC
>TRBV5-8|NA|NA|TRBJ1-1
CASRYPQDTEAFF
TGTGCCAGCAGGTACCCACAGGACACTGAAGCTTTCTTT
>TRBV7-8|NA|NA|TRBJ1-1
CASRSEIMNTEAFF
TGTGCCAGCAGGTCAGAAATCATGAACACTGAAGCTTTCTTT
>TRBV9|TRBD1|NA|TRBJ1-1
CASSVGTGRNTEAFF
TGTGCCAGCAGCGTGGGGACAGGACGGAACACTGAAGCTTTCTTT
>TRBV24-1|TRBD1|once|TRBJ1-1
CATSDTGGPTEAFF
TGTGCCACCAGTGATACAGGGGGCCCCACTGAAGCTTTCTTT